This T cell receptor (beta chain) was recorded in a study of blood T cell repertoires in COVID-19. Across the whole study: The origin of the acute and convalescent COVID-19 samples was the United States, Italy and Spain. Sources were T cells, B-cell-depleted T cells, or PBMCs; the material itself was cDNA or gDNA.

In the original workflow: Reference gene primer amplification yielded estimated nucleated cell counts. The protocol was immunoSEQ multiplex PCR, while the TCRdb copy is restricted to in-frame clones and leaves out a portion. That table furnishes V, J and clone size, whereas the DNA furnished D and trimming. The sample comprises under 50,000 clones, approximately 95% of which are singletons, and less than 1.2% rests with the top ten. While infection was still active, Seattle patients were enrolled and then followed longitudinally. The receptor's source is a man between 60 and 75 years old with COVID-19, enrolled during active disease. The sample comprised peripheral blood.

CDR3 in amino acids: CAISETLQVAKNIQYF. The CDR3 DNA reads TGTGCCATCAGTGAGACCTTACAGGTAGCCAAAAACATTCAGTACTTC. The rearrangement links TRBV10-3 to TRBJ2-4; tentatively, D is TRBD1 (5 bases). Trimming pared 2 bases from V and 0 bases from J, leaving 11 bases between. CDR3 length: 16 residues. Germline loops: CDR1 ENHRY, CDR2 SYGVKD.